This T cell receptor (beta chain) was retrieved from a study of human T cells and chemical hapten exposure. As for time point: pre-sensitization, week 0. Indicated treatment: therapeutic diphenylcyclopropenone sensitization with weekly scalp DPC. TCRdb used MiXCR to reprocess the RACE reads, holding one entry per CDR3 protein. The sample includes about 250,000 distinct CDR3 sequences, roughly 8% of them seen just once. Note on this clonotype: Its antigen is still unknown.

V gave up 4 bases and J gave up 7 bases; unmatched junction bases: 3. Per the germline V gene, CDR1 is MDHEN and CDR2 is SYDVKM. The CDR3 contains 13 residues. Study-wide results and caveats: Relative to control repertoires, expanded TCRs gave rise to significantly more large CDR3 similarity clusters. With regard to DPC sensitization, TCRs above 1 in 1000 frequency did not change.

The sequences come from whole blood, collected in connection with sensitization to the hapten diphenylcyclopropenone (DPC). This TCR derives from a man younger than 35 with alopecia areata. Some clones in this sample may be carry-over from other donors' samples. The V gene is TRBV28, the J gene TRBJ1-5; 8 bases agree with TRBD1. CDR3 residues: CASSWTGQQPQHF. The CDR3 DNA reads TGTGCCAGCAGTTGGACAGGGCAGCAGCCCCAGCATTTT.